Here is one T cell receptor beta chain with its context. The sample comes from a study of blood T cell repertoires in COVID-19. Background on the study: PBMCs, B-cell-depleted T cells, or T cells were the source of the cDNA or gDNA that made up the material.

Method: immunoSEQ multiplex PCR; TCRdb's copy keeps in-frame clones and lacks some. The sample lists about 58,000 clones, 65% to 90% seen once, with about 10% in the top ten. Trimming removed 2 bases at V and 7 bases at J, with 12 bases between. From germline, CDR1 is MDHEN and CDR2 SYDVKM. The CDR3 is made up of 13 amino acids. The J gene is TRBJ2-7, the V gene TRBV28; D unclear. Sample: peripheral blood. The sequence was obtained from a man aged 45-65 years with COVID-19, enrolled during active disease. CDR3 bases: TGTGCCAGCAGTTTAACACAGTCTCCAGAGCAGTACTTC. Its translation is CASSLTQSPEQYF. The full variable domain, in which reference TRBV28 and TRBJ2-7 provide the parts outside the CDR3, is DVKVTQSSRYLVKRTGEKVFLECVQDMDHENMFWYRQDPGLGLRLIYFSYDVKMKEKGDIPEGYSVSREKKERFSLILESASTNQTSMYLCASSLTQSPEQYFGPGTRLTVT.